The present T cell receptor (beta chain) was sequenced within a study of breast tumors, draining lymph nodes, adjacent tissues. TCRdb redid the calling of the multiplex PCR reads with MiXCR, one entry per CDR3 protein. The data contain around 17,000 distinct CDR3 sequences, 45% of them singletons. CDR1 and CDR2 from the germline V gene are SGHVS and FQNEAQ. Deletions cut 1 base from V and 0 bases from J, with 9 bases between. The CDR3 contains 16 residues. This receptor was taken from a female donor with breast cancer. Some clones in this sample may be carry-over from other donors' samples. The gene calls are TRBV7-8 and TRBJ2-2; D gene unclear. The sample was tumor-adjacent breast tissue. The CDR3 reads CASSLVRLANTGELFF. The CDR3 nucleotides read TGTGCCAGCAGCTTAGTGCGGCTGGCGAACACCGGGGAGCTGTTTTTT.